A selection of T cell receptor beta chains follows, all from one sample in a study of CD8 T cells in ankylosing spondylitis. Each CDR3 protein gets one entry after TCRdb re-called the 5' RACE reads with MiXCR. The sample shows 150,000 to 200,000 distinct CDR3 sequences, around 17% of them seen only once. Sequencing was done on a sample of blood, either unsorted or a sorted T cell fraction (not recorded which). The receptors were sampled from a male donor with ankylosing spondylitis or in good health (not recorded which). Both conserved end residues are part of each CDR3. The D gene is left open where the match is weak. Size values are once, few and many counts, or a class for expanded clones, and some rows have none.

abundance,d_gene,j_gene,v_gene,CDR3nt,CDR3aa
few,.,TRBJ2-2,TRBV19,TGTGCCAGTAGTATCCGTGCCGGGGAGCTGTTTTTT,CASSIRAGELFF
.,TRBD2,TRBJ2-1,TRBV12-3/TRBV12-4,TGTGCCAGCAGTCCCGCGGGAGGGGCGATCTCCTACAATGAGCAGTTCTTC,CASSPAGGAISYNEQFF
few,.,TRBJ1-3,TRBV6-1,TGTGCCAGCAGCCCTGGGCCAAACAGGGCCTCTGGAAACACCATATATTTT,CASSPGPNRASGNTIYF
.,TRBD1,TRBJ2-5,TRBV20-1,TGCAGTGCAACGACAGGGGTGGAAGAGACCCAGTACTTC,CSATTGVEETQYF
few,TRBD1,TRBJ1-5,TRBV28,TGTGCCAGCAGTTTCATGACAGGGTTGCAGCCCCAGCATTTT,CASSFMTGLQPQHF
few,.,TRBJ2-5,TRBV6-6,TGTGCCAGCAGTCCTGATAAGCGTGAGACCCAGTACTTC,CASSPDKRETQYF
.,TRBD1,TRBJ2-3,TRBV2,TGTGCCAGCAGTGAAGACAGGGGGAGTATAGATACGCAGTATTTT,CASSEDRGSIDTQYF
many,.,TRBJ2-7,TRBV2,TGTGCCAGCAGTGAAAACGGGAGATCCTACGAGCAGTACTTC,CASSENGRSYEQYF
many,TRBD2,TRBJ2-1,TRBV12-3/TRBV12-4,TGTGCCAGCAGTTTTCGGGGAGGAGTAGCGGGACCCCTCAGGCAGTTCTTC,CASSFRGGVAGPLRQFF
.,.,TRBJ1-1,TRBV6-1,TGTGCCAGCAGTGAATCGTACTGGGAAGAAGCTTTCTTT,CASSESYWEEAFF
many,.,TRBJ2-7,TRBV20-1,TGCAGTGCTAGATCGGCCCAAGGCGGGATAACCTACGAGCAGTACTTC,CSARSAQGGITYEQYF
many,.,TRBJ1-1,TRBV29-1,TGCAGCGTTGAACGTAGGCAGAACACTGAAGCTTTCTTT,CSVERRQNTEAFF
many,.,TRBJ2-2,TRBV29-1,TGCAGCGTTGTCCTCACCGGGGAGCTGTTTTTT,CSVVLTGELFF
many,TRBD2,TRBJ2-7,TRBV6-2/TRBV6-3,TGTGCCAGCAGCCGCACTAGCGGGAGTTACGAGCAGTACTTC,CASSRTSGSYEQYF
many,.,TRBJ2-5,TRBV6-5,TGTGCCAGCAGTCTCCTCTTCGGGATACAAGAGACCCAGTACTTC,CASSLLFGIQETQYF
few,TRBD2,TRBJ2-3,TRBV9,TGTGCCAGCAGCGTACTAGCGGGAGCAGCAGATACGCAGTATTTT,CASSVLAGAADTQYF
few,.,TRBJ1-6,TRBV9,TGTGCCAGCAGCGTAGCTTCAGGGACTAATTCACCCCTCCACTTT,CASSVASGTNSPLHF
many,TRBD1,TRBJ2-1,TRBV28,TGTGCCAGCAGAGGGAGGGACAGGGGGGTTCACAATGAGCAGTTCTTC,CASRGRDRGVHNEQFF
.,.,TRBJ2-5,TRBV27,TGTGCCAGCAGTCGACAGGGGAGGGGGGAGACCCAGTACTTC,CASSRQGRGETQYF
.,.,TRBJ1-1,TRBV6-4,TGTGCCAGCAGTGACTGGGCAGGGGAGGAAGCTTTCTTT,CASSDWAGEEAFF
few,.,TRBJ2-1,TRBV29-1,TGCAGCGTTGAAACCCCAGGGGATTACAATGAGCAGTTCTTC,CSVETPGDYNEQFF
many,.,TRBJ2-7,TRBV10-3,TGTGCCATCAGTGAGGTCGCGGGGGAGCAGTACTTC,CAISEVAGEQYF
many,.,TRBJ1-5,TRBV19,TGTGCCAGCCTTGGGACGGACGCATTCGACAATCAGCCCCAGCATTTT,CASLGTDAFDNQPQHF
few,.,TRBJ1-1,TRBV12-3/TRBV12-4,TGTGCCACCCGAAACACTGAAGCTTTCTTT,CATRNTEAFF
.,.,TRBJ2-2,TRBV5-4,TGTGCCAGCAGCCCCCGTGGCGGTAACACCGGGGAGCTGTTTTTT,CASSPRGGNTGELFF
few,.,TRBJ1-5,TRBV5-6,TGTGCCAGCAGCCGAGGGTGGGGGAACAATCAGCCCCAGCATTTT,CASSRGWGNNQPQHF
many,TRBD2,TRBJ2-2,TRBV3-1,TGTGCCAGCAGCCAAGCTGCTAGCGGGAAGCCCGGGGAGCTGTTTTTT,CASSQAASGKPGELFF
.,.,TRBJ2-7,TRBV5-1,TGCGCCAGCAGCTTGGGACCCAGGGAACTCTCCTACGAGCAGTACTTC,CASSLGPRELSYEQYF